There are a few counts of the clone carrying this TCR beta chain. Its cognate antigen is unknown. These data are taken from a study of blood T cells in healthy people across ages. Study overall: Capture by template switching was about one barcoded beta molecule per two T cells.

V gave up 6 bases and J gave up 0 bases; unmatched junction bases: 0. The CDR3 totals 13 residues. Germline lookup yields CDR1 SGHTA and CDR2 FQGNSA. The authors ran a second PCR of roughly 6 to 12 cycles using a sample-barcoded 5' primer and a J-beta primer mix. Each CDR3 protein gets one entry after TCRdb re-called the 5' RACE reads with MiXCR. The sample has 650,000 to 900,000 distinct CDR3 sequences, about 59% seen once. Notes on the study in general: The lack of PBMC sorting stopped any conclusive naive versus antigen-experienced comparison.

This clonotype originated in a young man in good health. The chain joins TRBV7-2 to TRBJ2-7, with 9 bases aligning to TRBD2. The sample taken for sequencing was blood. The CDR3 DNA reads TGTGCCAGCAGGACTAGCGGCTCCTACGAGCAGTACTTC. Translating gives CASRTSGSYEQYF.